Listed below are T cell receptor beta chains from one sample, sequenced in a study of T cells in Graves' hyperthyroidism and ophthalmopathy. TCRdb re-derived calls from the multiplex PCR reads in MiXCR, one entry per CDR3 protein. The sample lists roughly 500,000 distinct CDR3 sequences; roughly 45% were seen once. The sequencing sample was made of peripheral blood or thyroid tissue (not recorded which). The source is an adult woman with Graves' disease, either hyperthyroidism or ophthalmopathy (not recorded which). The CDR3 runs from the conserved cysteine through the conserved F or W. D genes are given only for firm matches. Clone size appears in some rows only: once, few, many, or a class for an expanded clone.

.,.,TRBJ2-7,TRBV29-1,TGCAGCGGGCTCCGGGGGGCAGGGTACGAGCAGTACTTC,CSGLRGAGYEQYF
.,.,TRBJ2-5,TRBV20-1,TGCAGTGCCCCCCGACAGGAGACCCAGTACTTC,CSAPRQETQYF
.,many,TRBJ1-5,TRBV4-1,TGCGCCAGCAGCCAAGATGTGGGGCCCCAGCATTTT,CASSQDVGPQHF
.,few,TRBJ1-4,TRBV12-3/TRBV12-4,TGTGCCAGCACTAACTGGGGAACTAATGAAAAACTGTTTTTT,CASTNWGTNEKLFF
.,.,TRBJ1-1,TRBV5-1,TGCGCCAGCAGCTTGGACGGGACAAAGGGGACCTCTGAAGCTTTCTTT,CASSLDGTKGTSEAFF
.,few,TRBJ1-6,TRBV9,TGTGCCAGCAGGAATAAAAATTGGGACTTAGGTTCACCCCTCCACTTT,CASRNKNWDLGSPLHF
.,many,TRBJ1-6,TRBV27,TGTGCCAGCAGTTTTAGAAGGGCTAATTCACCCCTCCACTTT,CASSFRRANSPLHF
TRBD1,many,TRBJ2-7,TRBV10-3,TGTGCCATCAGCGGACAGGGGTCCTACGAGCAGTACTTC,CAISGQGSYEQYF
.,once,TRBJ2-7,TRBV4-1,TGCGCCAGCAGCCAAGATCGGTACGGGAGTCCCCCCTACGAGCAGTACTTC,CASSQDRYGSPPYEQYF
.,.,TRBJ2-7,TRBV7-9,TGTGCCAGCAGCTCGGTATTGGGCTACGAGCAGTACTTC,CASSSVLGYEQYF
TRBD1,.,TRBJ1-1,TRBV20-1,TGCAGTGCGCCTAAGTCAGGGGGGCGACGGAACACTGAAGCTTTCTTT,CSAPKSGGRRNTEAFF
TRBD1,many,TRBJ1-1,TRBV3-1,TGTGCCAGCAGCCCTACCGGACAGGCTGAAGCTTTCTTT,CASSPTGQAEAFF
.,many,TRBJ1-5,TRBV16,TGTGCCAGCAGCCAATCAGGCGGGGCTCTACGCCAGCATTTT,CASSQSGGALRQHF